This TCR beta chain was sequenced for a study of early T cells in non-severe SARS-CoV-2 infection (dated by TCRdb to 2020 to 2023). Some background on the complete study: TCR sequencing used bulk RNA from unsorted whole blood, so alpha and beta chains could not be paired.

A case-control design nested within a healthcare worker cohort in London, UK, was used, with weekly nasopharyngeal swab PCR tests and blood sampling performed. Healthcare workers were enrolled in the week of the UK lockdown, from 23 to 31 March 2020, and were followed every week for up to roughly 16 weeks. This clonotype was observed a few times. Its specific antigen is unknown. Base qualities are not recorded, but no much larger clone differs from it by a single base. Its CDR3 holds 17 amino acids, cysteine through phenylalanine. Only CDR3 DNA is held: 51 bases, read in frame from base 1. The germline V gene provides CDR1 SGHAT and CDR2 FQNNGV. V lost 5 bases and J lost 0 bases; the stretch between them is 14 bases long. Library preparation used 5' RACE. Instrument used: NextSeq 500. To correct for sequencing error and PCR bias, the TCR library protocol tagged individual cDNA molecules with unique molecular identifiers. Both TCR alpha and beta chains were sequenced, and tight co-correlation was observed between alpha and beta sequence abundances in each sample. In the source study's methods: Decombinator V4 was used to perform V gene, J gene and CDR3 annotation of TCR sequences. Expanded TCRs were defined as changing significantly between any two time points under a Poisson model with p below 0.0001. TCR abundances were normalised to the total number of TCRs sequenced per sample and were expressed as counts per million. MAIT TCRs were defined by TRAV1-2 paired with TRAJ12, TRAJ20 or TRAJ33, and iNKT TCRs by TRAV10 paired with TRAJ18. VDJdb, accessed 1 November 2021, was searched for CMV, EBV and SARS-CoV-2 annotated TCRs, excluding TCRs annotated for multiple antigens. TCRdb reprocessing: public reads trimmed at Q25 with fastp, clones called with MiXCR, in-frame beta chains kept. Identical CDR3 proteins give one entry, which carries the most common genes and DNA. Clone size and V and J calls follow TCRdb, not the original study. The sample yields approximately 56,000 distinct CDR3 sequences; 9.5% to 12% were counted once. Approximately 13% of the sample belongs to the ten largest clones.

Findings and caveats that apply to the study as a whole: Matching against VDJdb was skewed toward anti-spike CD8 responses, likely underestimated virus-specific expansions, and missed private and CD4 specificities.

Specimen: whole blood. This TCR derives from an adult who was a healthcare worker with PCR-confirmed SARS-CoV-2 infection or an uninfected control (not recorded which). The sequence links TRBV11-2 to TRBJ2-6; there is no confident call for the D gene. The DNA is TGTGCCAGCAGCCTAACTGGACGGAGCTCTGGGGCCAACGTCCTGACTTTC. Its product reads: CASSLTGRSSGANVLTF.